The 23 T cell receptor beta chains below all came from one sample that was sequenced in a study of memory CD8 T cells in hepatitis C reinfection (dated by TCRdb to 2016 to 2017). The protocol used for the library was the immunoSEQ multiplex PCR assay. The table comes from immuneACCESS by way of TCRdb, which keeps in-frame sequences with V and J called. Part of the clones is missing from these tables; in studies checked, under half for an unresolved V gene and the rest for unknown reasons. A total of a few thousand clones appear in this sample, about 91% of them only once. About 28% of the sample is in the top ten clones. The time point label for this specimen denotes: late/post reinfection, 12 to 24 weeks after detection. TCR sequencing was performed on the sorted cells directly ex vivo, without any in vitro expansion beforehand. Sequencing input: naive CD8+ T cells sorted from blood. Read against the paper, the sample's cell subset or site label means: total naive CD8+CD45RO- T cells. The receptors were sampled from a man between 45 and 60 years old with hepatitis C virus infection.

Concerning this clone itself: A junction boundary mismatches the germline segment, possibly from a read error. The chain has TRBV7-7 and TRBJ2-1; 10 bases are shared with TRBD2. Germline CDR1 reads SSHAT; CDR2 reads FNYEAQ (reference sequence). The CDR3 spans 15 residues. The CDR3 DNA is TGTGCTAGCAGCTCCATGCTAGCGGGAGTCAATGAGCAGTTCTTC. Amino acid sequence: CASSSMLAGVNEQFF.

The V gene is TRBV4-3, the J gene TRBJ2-1; D is unclear. Deletions cut 0 bases from V and 10 bases from J, with 10 bases between. The CDR3 sequence is 13 residues long. The germline V gene has CDR1 LGHNA and CDR2 YSLEER. In nucleotides, the CDR3 is TGCGCCAGCAGCCAAGAAGGTAGGCGGGAGCAGTTCTTC. Amino acid sequence: CASSQEGRREQFF.

This chain uses TRBV9 with TRBJ2-2; 12 bases match TRBD1. CDR3 length: 17 residues. The V gene end was trimmed by 0 bases and the J gene end by 6 bases; junction bases not matched to a gene: 6. From germline, CDR1 is SGDLS and CDR2 YYNGEE. CDR3 nucleotide sequence: TGTGCCAGCAGCGTAGTAGGGACAGGGGGCCCGGCCGGGGAGCTGTTTTTT. This codes for CASSVVGTGGPAGELFF.

The gene calls are TRBV27 and TRBJ1-5, with D perhaps TRBD1 (5 bases). The length of the CDR3 is 17 residues. Trimming stripped 5 bases from V and 6 bases from J, with 23 bases between. Germline V gives CDR1 MNHEY, CDR2 SMNVEV (reference sequence). The CDR3 DNA is TGTGCCAGCAGTCCAGCGGGGGTACGGTATTCGGGTCAGCCCCAGCATTTT. It yields the protein CASSPAGVRYSGQPQHF.

The J gene is TRBJ2-1, the V gene TRBV5-6; D not certain. V was cut by 3 bases and J by 10 bases, with 11 bases left in between. This CDR3 spans 12 amino acids. Looked up from germline, CDR1 is SGHDT and CDR2 is YYEEEE. CDR3 region: CASSSTSKEQFF. The CDR3, as DNA: TGTGCCAGCAGCTCGACTTCGAAAGAGCAGTTCTTC.

The chain combines TRBV19 with TRBJ1-2; D is perhaps TRBD1 (5 bases). Germline-derived CDR1 and CDR2 are LNHDA and SQIVND (reference sequence). There are 16 residues in the CDR3. Trimming took off 2 bases at V and 8 bases at J, with 21 bases between the two ends. Here the CDR3 reads CASSIRTGGVPYGYTF. In DNA, the CDR3 is TGTGCCAGTAGTATACGAACTGGAGGGGTTCCATACGGCTACACCTTC.

The V call is TRBV9, the J call TRBJ1-2, with 7 positions matching TRBD1. The CDR3 is 15 residues long. The germline gives CDR1 SGDLS, CDR2 YYNGEE. The trim removed 4 bases at V and 6 bases at J, leaving 12 bases unmatched. CDR3 coding DNA: TGTGCCAGCAGCCTCCAGTGGACAGGAGAAAATGGCTACACCTTC. Its translation is CASSLQWTGENGYTF.

Sample share makes this clone medium-sized. The V gene is TRBV4-1, the J gene TRBJ1-3; no reliable D call. Trimming took off 0 bases at V and 0 bases at J, with 6 bases between the two ends. The germline V gene has CDR1 MGHRA and CDR2 YSYEKL. The CDR3 spans 15 residues. The CDR3 loop is CASSQDRSSGNTIYF. The CDR3 DNA follows: TGCGCCAGCAGCCAAGATCGTAGCTCTGGAAACACCATATATTTT.

The chain has TRBV28 and TRBJ1-3; D not certain. Trimming removed 5 bases from V and 0 bases from J, with 11 bases in between. Germline values: CDR1 MDHEN, CDR2 SYDVKM. This CDR3 contains 15 residues. This CDR3 reads CASSLDGGSGNTIYF. The CDR3 DNA sequence: TGTGCCAGCAGTCTCGACGGAGGCTCTGGAAACACCATATATTTT. The variable domain in full, completed from reference TRBV28 and TRBJ1-3, reads DVKVTQSSRYLVKRTGEKVFLECVQDMDHENMFWYRQDPGLGLRLIYFSYDVKMKEKGDIPEGYSVSREKKERFSLILESASTNQTSMYLCASSLDGGSGNTIYFGEGSWLTVV.

The rearrangement uses TRBV18 and TRBJ1-5; 9 nucleotides agree with TRBD1. V was clipped by 5 bases and J by 7 bases; unmatched bases: 6. CDR3 size: 14 residues. In germline, CDR1 is KGHSH, CDR2 LQKENI. In DNA, the CDR3 is TGTGCCAGCTCATCGGGACAGGGTATCCAGCCCCAGCATTTT. Its protein product is CASSSGQGIQPQHF.

This clone was counted once. This chain uses TRBV19 with TRBJ2-7; unclear D gene. Trimming removed 5 bases from V and 5 bases from J, with 10 bases in between. This CDR3 has 12 residues. Per the germline V gene, CDR1 is LNHDA and CDR2 is SQIVND (reference sequence). The CDR3 nucleotides read TGTGCCAGTAGTGCTACTTCTCACGAGCAGTACTTC. Translated, it gives CASSATSHEQYF.

This rearrangement joins TRBV29-1 to TRBJ2-2; 14 bases map to TRBD2. This CDR3 region has 16 residues. Germline V gene data show CDR1 as SQVTM and CDR2 as ANQGSEA. The V gene end was trimmed by 6 bases and the J gene end by 5 bases; junction bases not matched to a gene: 8. DNA for the CDR3: TGCAGCGTGCGGGGACTAGCGGGAGTAGGTACCGGGGAGCTGTTTTTT. Its protein product is CSVRGLAGVGTGELFF.

This chain links TRBV21-1 with TRBJ2-2; the DNA was not compared with TRBD1, the D call given in the table. TRBV21-1 is a documented pseudogene. The CDR3 is 17 amino acids. DNA of the CDR3: TGTGCCAGCACCAGATCTGCTAGACAGCTTAACACCGGGGAGCTGTTTTTT. This codes for CASTRSARQLNTGELFF.

The chain carries TRBV5-1 and TRBJ2-1, with a possible D match to TRBD1 (6 bases). The ends were cut back, 2 bases at V and 8 bases at J, with 17 bases in the middle. Germline loops: CDR1 SGHRS, CDR2 YFSETQ. The CDR3 length is 15 residues. The DNA of the CDR3 is TGCGCCAGCAGCTTCCCCGGACAGACCCTGGATGAGCAGTTCTTC. It encodes CASSFPGQTLDEQFF.

V usage is TRBV7-6 and J usage is TRBJ2-2, with D possibly TRBD1 on 8 matching bases. Germline assignment: CDR1 SGHVS and CDR2 FNYEAQ. The CDR3 is 19 residues long. V was trimmed by 5 bases and J by 3 bases, leaving 25 bases between them. The CDR3 loop is CASSTGGASGNEYTGELFF. The DNA of the CDR3 is TGTGCCAGCAGCACAGGGGGGGCTAGCGGAAATGAATACACCGGGGAGCTGTTTTTT.

This chain uses TRBV7-9 with TRBJ2-1; 12 bases map to TRBD1. The CDR3 spans 16 residues. CDR1 SEHNR and CDR2 FQNEAQ come from the germline V gene (reference sequence). J gave up 3 bases and V 5 bases, and 5 bases lay outside the gene matches. CDR3 DNA: TGTGCCAGCAGCACCGGGACAGGGGGCGGCTACAATGAGCAGTTCTTC. The encoded protein is CASSTGTGGGYNEQFF.

The chain employs TRBV5-5 and TRBJ2-1, with D perhaps TRBD2 (6 bases). The germline gives CDR1 SGHKS, CDR2 YYEKEE (reference sequence). Trimming removed 0 bases from V and 6 bases from J, with 16 bases in between. The CDR3 covers 16 residues. CDR3 protein: CASSLEGRGRANEQFF. Here the CDR3 DNA reads TGTGCCAGCAGCTTGGAAGGGCGGGGACGAGCCAATGAGCAGTTCTTC.

The chain links TRBV4-1 to TRBJ2-3; 11 bases match TRBD2. Germline CDR1 MGHRA, CDR2 YSYEKL. This CDR3 contains 17 residues. V shed 2 bases, J shed 0 bases, and the junction held 4 bases outside the gene matches. The CDR3 bases are TGCGCCAGCAGCCAATCTATAGCGGGAGGGAGCACAGATACGCAGTATTTT. It encodes CASSQSIAGGSTDTQYF.

The gene calls are TRBV10-3 and TRBJ2-2; 9 nucleotides match TRBD2. With 6 bases clipped from V and 1 base from J, the junction kept 3 bases outside the gene matches. From germline, CDR1 is ENHRY and CDR2 SYGVKD. This CDR3 region has 15 residues. The CDR3 sequence: CAISPTSGNTGELFF. The DNA of the CDR3 is TGTGCCATCAGCCCGACTAGCGGGAACACCGGGGAGCTGTTTTTT.

J is TRBJ1-2 and V is TRBV10-2; TRBD1 is a possible D gene (6 bases). Trimming removed 3 bases at V and 2 bases at J, with 19 bases between. The CDR3 length is 17 residues. Looked up from germline, CDR1 is WSHSY and CDR2 is SAAADI. The CDR3 protein is CASSEDLSQGLNYGYTF. In DNA form, the CDR3 reads TGCGCCAGCAGTGAAGATCTCAGCCAGGGGCTGAACTATGGCTACACCTTC.

The gene calls are TRBV27 and TRBJ2-2, with a weak D call TRBD2 (5 bases). V was cut by 3 bases and J by 4 bases, with 6 bases left in between. CDR1 and CDR2 from the germline V gene are MNHEY and SMNVEV (reference sequence). This CDR3 spans 13 amino acids. The CDR3 protein is CASSFRGTGELFF. The CDR3 nucleotides are TGTGCCAGCAGTTTTCGGGGCACCGGGGAGCTGTTTTTT.

The V gene is TRBV27, the J gene TRBJ2-1, with a possible D match to TRBD2 (6 bases). This CDR3 has 16 amino acids. Germline loops: CDR1 MNHEY, CDR2 SMNVEV (reference sequence). V shed 6 bases and J shed 0 bases, with 15 bases lying between them. Here the CDR3 reads CASSISGTSSYNEQFF. DNA of the CDR3: TGTGCCAGCAGCATCTCCGGGACTTCCTCCTACAATGAGCAGTTCTTC.

This chain uses TRBV11-2 with TRBJ2-7; maybe TRBD2 (6 bases). The germline V and J ends were trimmed by 1 base and 1 base, with 8 bases remaining between them. The CDR3 is 14 amino acids. Germline CDR1 and CDR2: SGHAT and FQNNGV. CDR3 nucleotide sequence: TGTGCCAGCAGCTTAGGCGGAGGGTCCTACGAGCAGTACTTC. This encodes CASSLGGGSYEQYF.